The entry that follows covers one T cell receptor (beta chain) sequence. The sample is drawn from a study of blood T cell repertoires in COVID-19. About the research overall: Sources were T cells, B-cell-depleted T cells, or PBMCs; the material itself was cDNA or gDNA.

The germline V gene encodes CDR1 MNHNY and CDR2 SVGAGI (reference sequence). The CDR3 totals 15 residues. Trimming took 7 bases from V and 0 from J; bases not matched to a gene: 5. Some clones are missing from TCRdb's copy, which holds only in-frame ones; the method was immunoSEQ multiplex PCR. Of over 45,000 clones in the sample, approximately 89% are singletons; the top ten hold 25% to 35%. The clonotype was recovered from an elderly woman with acute or convalescent COVID-19. Specimen: peripheral blood. The genes are TRBV6-6 and TRBJ1-1; 10 bases line up with TRBD1. The CDR3 protein is CASNRGTGVNTEAFF. The CDR3, as DNA: TGTGCCAGCAATAGAGGGACAGGGGTGAACACTGAAGCTTTCTTT.